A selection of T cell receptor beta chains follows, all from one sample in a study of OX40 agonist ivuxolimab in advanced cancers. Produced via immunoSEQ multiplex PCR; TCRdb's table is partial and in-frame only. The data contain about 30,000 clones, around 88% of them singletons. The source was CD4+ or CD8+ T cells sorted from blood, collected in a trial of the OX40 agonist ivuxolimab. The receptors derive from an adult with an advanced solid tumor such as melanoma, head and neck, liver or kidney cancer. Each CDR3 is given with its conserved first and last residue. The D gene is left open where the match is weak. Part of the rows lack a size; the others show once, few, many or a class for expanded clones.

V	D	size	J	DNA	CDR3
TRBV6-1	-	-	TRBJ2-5	TGTGCCAGCAGTGAAGTGGACAGAGGAGAGACCCAGTACTTC	CASSEVDRGETQYF
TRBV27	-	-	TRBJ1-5	TGTGCCAGCCGTCCAGATGGGTCGGATCAGCCCCAGCATTTT	CASRPDGSDQPQHF
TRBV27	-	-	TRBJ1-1	TGTGCCAGCAGTTTATTGGGGAGTGGCACTGAAGCTTTCTTT	CASSLLGSGTEAFF
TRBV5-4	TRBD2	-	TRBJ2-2	TGTGCCAGCAGCTTGGGGAGCGGGGGGAACACCGGGGAGCTGTTTTTT	CASSLGSGGNTGELFF
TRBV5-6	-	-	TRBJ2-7	TGTGCCAGCAGCATCCCAATGGACGAGCAGTACTTC	CASSIPMDEQYF
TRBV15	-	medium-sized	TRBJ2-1	TGTGCCACCAGCAGAGATCAAGGGTACAATGAGCAGTTCTTC	CATSRDQGYNEQFF
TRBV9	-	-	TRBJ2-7	TGTGCCAGCAGCCCGCGGACATCCACCTACGAGCAGTACTTC	CASSPRTSTYEQYF
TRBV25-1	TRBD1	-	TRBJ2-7	TGTGCCAGCGGCCAGGGGGCGTACGAGCAGTACTTC	CASGQGAYEQYF
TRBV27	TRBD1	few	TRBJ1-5	TGTGCCAGCGCGGGACAGGGGGCCCTTCAGCCCCAGCATTTT	CASAGQGALQPQHF
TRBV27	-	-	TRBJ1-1	TGTGCCAGCAGTCTTCGGGGAGGCATCCTGTTTGAAGCTTTCTTT	CASSLRGGILFEAFF
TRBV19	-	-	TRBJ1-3	TGTGCCAGTGAGGGAAACACCATATATTTT	CASEGNTIYF
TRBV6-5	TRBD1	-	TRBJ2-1	TGTGCCAGCAGTTACGAGCCCGGGACAGGGATGTTCTTC	CASSYEPGTGMFF
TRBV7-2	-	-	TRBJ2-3	TGTGCCAGCAGCTTAGACAGGGTGAATACGCAGTATTTT	CASSLDRVNTQYF
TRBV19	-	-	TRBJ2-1	TGTGCCAGTAGGGAGAGCGACCCCTACAATGAGCAGTTCTTC	CASRESDPYNEQFF
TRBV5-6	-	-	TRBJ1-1	TGTGCCAGCAGCTTAGCGGCCAGCTGGGTAGCTTTCTTT	CASSLAASWVAFF
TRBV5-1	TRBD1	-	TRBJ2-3	TGCGCCAGCAGCTTGGGACAGGGGTTGACAGATACGCAGTATTTT	CASSLGQGLTDTQYF
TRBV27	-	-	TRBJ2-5	TGTGCCAGCAGTTTCGAGCGGCGGTCGGGCACCCAGTACTTC	CASSFERRSGTQYF
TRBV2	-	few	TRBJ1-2	TGTGCCAGCAGTGAAGGGGGAAATTCAGCTAACTATGGCTACACCTTC	CASSEGGNSANYGYTF